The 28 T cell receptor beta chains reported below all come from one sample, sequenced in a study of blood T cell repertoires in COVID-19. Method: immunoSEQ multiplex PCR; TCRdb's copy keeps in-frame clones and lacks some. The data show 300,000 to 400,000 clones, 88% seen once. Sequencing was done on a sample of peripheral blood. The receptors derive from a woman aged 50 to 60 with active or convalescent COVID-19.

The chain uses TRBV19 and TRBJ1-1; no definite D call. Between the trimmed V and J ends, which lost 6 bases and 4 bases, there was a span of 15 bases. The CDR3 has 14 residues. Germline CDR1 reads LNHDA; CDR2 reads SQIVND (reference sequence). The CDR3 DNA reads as TGTGCCAGTAGCCTAGGGAGGGTTCGCACTGAAGCTTTCTTT. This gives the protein CASSLGRVRTEAFF.

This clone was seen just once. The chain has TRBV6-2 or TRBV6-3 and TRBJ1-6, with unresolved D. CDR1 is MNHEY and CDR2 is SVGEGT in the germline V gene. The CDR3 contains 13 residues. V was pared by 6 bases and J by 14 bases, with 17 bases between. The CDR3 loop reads CASSLQFTGTLHF. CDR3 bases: TGTGCCAGCAGCTTACAGTTTACGGGGACCCTCCACTTT.

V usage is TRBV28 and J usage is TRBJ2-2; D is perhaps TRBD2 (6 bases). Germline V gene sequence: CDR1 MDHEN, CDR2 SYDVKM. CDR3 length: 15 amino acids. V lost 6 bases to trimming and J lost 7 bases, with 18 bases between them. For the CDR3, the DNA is TGTGCCAGCAGCCCCGGGACTCTTAGCAGCGGGGAGCTGTTTTTT. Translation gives CASSPGTLSSGELFF. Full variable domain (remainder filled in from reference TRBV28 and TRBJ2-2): DVKVTQSSRYLVKRTGEKVFLECVQDMDHENMFWYRQDPGLGLRLIYFSYDVKMKEKGDIPEGYSVSREKKERFSLILESASTNQTSMYLCASSPGTLSSGELFFGEGSRLTVL.

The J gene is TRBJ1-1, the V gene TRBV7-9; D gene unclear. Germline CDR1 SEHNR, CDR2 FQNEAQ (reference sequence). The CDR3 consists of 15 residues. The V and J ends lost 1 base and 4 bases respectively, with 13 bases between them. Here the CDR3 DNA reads TGTGCCAGCAGCTTAGTCGGGATTGTGCTCACTGAAGCTTTCTTT. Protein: CASSLVGIVLTEAFF.

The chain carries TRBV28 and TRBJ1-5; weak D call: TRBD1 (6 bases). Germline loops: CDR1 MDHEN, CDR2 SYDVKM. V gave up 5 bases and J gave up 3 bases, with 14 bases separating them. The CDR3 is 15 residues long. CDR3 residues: CASSLQRTVNQPQHF. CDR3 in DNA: TGTGCCAGCAGTCTACAAAGGACAGTCAATCAGCCCCAGCATTTT.

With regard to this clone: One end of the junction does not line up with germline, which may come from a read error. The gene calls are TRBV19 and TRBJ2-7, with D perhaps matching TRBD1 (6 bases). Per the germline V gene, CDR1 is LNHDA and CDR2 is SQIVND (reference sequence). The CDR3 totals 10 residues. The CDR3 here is CASKVGHPPF. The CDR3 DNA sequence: TGTGCCAGTAAGGTGGGACATCCCCCTTTC.

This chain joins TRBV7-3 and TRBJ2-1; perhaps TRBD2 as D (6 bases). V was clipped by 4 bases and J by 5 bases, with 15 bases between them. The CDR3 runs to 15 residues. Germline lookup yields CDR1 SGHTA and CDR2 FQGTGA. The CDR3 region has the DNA TGTGCCAGCAGCTCAACCGGGACTCAGAACAATGAGCAGTTCTTC. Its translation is CASSSTGTQNNEQFF.

The CDR3 loop reads CASTRTGGVLDLYF. In DNA, the CDR3 is TGTGCCAGCACCCGGACAGGGGGCGTTCTGGACCTGTACTTC. This chain joins TRBV6-5 and TRBJ2-4; 11 bases agree with TRBD1. Germline V CDR1 and CDR2: MNHEY, SVGAGI. V lost 7 bases and J lost 15; bases outside the gene matches: 14. The CDR3 loop spans 14 amino acids.

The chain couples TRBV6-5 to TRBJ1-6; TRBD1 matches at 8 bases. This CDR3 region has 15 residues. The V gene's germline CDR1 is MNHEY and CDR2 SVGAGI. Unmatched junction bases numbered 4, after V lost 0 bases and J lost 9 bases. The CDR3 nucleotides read TGTGCCAGCAGTTACTCGGGACAGGTTGTTTCACCCCTCCACTTT. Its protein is CASSYSGQVVSPLHF.

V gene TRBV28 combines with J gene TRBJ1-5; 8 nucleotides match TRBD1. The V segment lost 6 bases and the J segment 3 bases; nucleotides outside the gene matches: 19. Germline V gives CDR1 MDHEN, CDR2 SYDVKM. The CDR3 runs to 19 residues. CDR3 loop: CASSKPPDRGRGFNQPQHF. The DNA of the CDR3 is TGTGCCAGCAGCAAACCCCCCGACAGGGGCCGAGGGTTCAATCAGCCCCAGCATTTT.

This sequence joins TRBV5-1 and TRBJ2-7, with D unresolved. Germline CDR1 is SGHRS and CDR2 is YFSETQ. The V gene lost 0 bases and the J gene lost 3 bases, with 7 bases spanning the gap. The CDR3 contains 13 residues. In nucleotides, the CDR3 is TGCGCCAGCAGCTTGGACCGAGTCTACGAGCAGTACTTC. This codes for CASSLDRVYEQYF.

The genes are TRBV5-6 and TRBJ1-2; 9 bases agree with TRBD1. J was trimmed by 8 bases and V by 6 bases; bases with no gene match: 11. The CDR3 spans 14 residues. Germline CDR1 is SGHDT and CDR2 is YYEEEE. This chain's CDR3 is CASIGSRTGAGYTF. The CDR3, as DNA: TGTGCCAGCATCGGATCCAGGACAGGGGCCGGCTACACCTTC.

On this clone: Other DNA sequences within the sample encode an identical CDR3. The CDR3 sequence is CASSYSSNQPQHF. CDR3 coding DNA: TGTGCCAGCAGTTACTCTAGTAATCAGCCCCAGCATTTT. The chain combines TRBV6-5 with TRBJ1-5; D ambiguous. CDR3 size: 13 residues. V was pared by 0 bases and J by 4 bases, with 4 bases between. The germline V gene encodes CDR1 MNHEY and CDR2 SVGAGI.

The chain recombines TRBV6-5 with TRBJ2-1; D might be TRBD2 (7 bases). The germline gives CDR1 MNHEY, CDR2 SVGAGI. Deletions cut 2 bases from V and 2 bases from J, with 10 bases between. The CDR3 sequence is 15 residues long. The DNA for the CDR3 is TGTGCCAGCAGTTACGGGGGGGGCGCCTACAATGAGCAGTTCTTC. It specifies CASSYGGGAYNEQFF.

As DNA, the CDR3 is TGTGCCAGCAGCCCGGGACAGAACCTCTATGGCTACACCTTC. This encodes CASSPGQNLYGYTF. The chain has TRBV14 and TRBJ1-2; 7 nucleotides agree with TRBD1. Germline loops: CDR1 SGHDN, CDR2 FVKESK. The CDR3 extends over 14 amino acids. V shed 4 bases, J shed 4 bases, and the junction held 6 bases outside the gene matches.

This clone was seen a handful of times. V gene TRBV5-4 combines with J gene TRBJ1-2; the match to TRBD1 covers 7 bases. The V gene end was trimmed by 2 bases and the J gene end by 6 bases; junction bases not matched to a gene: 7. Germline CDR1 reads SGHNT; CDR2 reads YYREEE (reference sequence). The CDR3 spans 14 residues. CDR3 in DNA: TGTGCCAGCAGCTTCTGGGCCGGGACAGATGGCTACACCTTC. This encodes CASSFWAGTDGYTF.

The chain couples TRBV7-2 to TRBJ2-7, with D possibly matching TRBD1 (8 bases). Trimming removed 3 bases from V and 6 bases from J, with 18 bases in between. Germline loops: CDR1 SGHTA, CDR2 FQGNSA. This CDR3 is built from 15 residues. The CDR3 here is CASSLGGATGVEQYF. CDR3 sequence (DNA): TGTGCCAGCAGCTTGGGAGGGGCGACAGGGGTCGAGCAGTACTTC.

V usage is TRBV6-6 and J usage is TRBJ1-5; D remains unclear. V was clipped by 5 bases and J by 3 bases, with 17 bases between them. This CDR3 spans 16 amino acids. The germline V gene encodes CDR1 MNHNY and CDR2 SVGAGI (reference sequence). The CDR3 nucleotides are TGTGCCAGCAGTGGCCATAATGTGGGAGTCAATCAGCCCCAGCATTTT. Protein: CASSGHNVGVNQPQHF.

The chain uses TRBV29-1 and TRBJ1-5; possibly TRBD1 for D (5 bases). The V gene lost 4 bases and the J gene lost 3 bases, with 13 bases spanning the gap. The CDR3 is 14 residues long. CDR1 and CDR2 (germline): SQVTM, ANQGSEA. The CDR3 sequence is CSVGATDPNQPQHF. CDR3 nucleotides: TGCAGCGTTGGAGCGACAGATCCCAATCAGCCCCAGCATTTT.

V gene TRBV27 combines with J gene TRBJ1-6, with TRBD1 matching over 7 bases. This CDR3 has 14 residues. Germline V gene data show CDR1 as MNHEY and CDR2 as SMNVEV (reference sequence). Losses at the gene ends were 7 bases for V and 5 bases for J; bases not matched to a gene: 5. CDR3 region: CASKAGTDNSPLHF. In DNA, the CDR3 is TGTGCCAGCAAGGCCGGGACAGATAATTCACCCCTCCACTTT.

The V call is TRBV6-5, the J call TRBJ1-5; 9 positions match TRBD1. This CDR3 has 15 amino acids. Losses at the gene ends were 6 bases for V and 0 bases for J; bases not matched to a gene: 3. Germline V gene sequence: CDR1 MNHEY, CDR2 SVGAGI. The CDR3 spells CASSPTGGSNQPQHF. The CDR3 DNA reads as TGTGCCAGCAGCCCGACAGGGGGTAGCAATCAGCCCCAGCATTTT.

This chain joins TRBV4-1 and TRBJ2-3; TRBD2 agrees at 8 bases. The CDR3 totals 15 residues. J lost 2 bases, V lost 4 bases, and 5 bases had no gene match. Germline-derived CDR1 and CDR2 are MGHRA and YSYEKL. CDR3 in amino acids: CASSPGLDPTDTQYF. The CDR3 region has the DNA TGCGCCAGCAGCCCGGGACTAGATCCCACAGATACGCAGTATTTT.

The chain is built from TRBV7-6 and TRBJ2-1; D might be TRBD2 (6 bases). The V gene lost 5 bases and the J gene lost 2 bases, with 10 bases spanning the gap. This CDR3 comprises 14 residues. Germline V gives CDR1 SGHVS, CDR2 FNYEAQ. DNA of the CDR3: TGTGCCAGCAGCGTTAGCGGTACCTACAATGAGCAGTTCTTC. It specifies CASSVSGTYNEQFF.

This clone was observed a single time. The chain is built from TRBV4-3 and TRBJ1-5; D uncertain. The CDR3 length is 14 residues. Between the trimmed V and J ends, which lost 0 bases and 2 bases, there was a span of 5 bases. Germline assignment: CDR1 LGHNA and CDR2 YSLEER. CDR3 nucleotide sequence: TGCGCCAGCAGCCAAGATCATGGCAATCAGCCCCAGCATTTT. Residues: CASSQDHGNQPQHF.

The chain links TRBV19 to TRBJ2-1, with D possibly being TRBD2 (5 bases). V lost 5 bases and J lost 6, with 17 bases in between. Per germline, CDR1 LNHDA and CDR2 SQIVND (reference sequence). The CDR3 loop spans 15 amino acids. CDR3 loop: CASSAPGNPGNEQFF. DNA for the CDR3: TGTGCCAGTAGTGCCCCCGGGAACCCCGGCAATGAGCAGTTCTTC.

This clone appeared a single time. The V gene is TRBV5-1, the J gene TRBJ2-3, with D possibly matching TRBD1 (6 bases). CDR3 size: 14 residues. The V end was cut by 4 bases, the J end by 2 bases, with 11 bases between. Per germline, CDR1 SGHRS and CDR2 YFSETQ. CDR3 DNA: TGCGCCAGCAGCGGTGGGGGCCTCACAGATACGCAGTATTTT. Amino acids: CASSGGGLTDTQYF.

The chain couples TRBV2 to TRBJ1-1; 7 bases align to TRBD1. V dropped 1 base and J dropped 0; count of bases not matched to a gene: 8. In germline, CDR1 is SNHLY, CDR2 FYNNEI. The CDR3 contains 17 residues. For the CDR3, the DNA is TGTGCCAGCAGTGAAGATCCCGGACAGGCCATGAACACTGAAGCTTTCTTT. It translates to CASSEDPGQAMNTEAFF.

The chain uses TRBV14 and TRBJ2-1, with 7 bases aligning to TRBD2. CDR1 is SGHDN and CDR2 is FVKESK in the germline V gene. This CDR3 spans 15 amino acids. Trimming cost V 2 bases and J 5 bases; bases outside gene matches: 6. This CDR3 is CASSQRLAVDNEQFF. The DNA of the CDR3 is TGTGCCAGCAGCCAACGCCTAGCGGTTGACAATGAGCAGTTCTTC.